The T cell receptor (beta chain) under discussion was sequenced for a study of multiple sclerosis patients with progressive multifocal leukoencephalopathy. Study-wide findings and caveats: In most PML patients, TRB repertoires appeared less diverse by entropy.

The method was immunoSEQ multiplex PCR; TCRdb's version includes in-frame clones alone and lacks a portion of them. The sample lists roughly 34,000 clones, roughly 87% occurring once. The CDR3 is made up of 13 amino acids. Per the germline V gene, CDR1 is SGDLS and CDR2 is YYNGEE. The V end lost 4 bases, the J end lost 1 base, and 9 bases lay between the germline ends. This sample's time point: time of PML onset. With regard to this clone: Its target is unknown.

This receptor was taken from a human donor with progressive multifocal leukoencephalopathy. V and J are TRBV9 and TRBJ2-7; no firm D call. The sample in question was PBMCs, obtained from a patient treated with natalizumab. DNA of the CDR3: TGTGCCAGCAGCCCAGGTGGATCCTACGAGCAGTACTTC. Its protein product is CASSPGGSYEQYF.